Below are 19 T cell receptor beta chains sequenced from a single sample in a study of T cell responses to AZD1222 COVID-19 vaccine. Profiled with immunoSEQ multiplex PCR; TCRdb holds only in-frame clones, not every one. Of roughly 120,000 clones in the sample, around 90% are singletons; the top ten hold approximately 9.6%. This material consisted of peripheral blood, taken on day 0 of AZD1222 vaccination. The receptors originated from an adult in good health.

The chain recombines TRBV27 with TRBJ2-2; TRBD2 is a possible D gene (6 bases). The CDR3 runs 16 residues. V dropped 5 bases and J dropped 5 bases, with 18 bases sitting between them. The germline gives CDR1 MNHEY, CDR2 SMNVEV (reference sequence). The CDR3 region is CASSPPGTPGTGELFF. CDR3 nucleotide sequence: TGTGCCAGCAGTCCTCCCGGGACTCCAGGGACCGGGGAGCTGTTTTTT.

The chain combines TRBV18 with TRBJ1-2; 7 bases map to TRBD1. The V and J ends lost 2 bases and 1 base, in that order; junction bases with no gene match: 4. This CDR3 has 15 residues. Germline assignment: CDR1 KGHSH and CDR2 LQKENI. The CDR3, as DNA: TGTGCCAGCTCACCAAGAGGGGACAGTAACTATGGCTACACCTTC. The encoded protein is CASSPRGDSNYGYTF.

The chain joins TRBV11-2 to TRBJ1-1, with D tentatively TRBD1 (6 bases). The CDR3 spans 16 residues. The ends were cut back, 1 base at V and 8 bases at J, with 20 bases in the middle. CDR1 SGHAT and CDR2 FQNNGV come from the germline V gene. The CDR3 DNA follows: TGTGCCAGCAGCTTAGGGGGGGCCGGGACATCCTCAGAAGCTTTCTTT. Protein: CASSLGGAGTSSEAFF. The variable domain in full, completed from reference TRBV11-2 and TRBJ1-1, reads EAGVAQSPRYKIIEKRQSVAFWCNPISGHATLYWYQQILGQGPKLLIQFQNNGVVDDSQLPKDRFSAERLKGVDSTLKIQPAKLEDSAVYLCASSLGGAGTSSEAFFGQGTRLTVV.

The chain links TRBV27 to TRBJ1-2, with 7 bases lining up with TRBD1. Looked up from germline, CDR1 is MNHEY and CDR2 is SMNVEV (reference sequence). There are 16 residues in the CDR3. With V trimmed by 4 bases and J by 0 bases, 8 bases remained unmatched. CDR3 bases: TGTGCCAGCAGTTCCAGACCGGGACAGCCTAACTATGGCTACACCTTC. It yields the protein CASSSRPGQPNYGYTF.

Here the CDR3 reads CASSAGLAGLRDTQYF. CDR3 bases: TGTGCCAGCAGCGCTGGACTAGCGGGGCTCCGGGATACGCAGTATTTT. This chain links TRBV28 with TRBJ2-3; 12 bases align to TRBD2. J lost 6 bases, V lost 6 bases, and 10 bases had no gene match. Germline lookup yields CDR1 MDHEN and CDR2 SYDVKM. The CDR3 contains 16 residues.

V is TRBV5-1 and J is TRBJ1-5; D is possibly TRBD1 (5 bases). The V gene lost 2 bases and the J gene lost 0 bases, with 12 bases spanning the gap. Germline values: CDR1 SGHRS, CDR2 YFSETQ. There are 16 residues in the CDR3. The chain's CDR3 is CASSFAGPNSNQPQHF. CDR3 DNA sequence: TGCGCCAGCAGCTTCGCAGGGCCCAATAGCAATCAGCCCCAGCATTTT. Using reference TRBV5-1 and TRBJ1-5 for the parts outside the CDR3, the full variable domain is KAGVTQTPRYLIKTRGQQVTLSCSPISGHRSVSWYQQTPGQGLQFLFEYFSETQRNKGNFPGRFSGRQFSNSRSEMNVSTLELGDSALYLCASSFAGPNSNQPQHFGDGTRLSIL.

The rearrangement joins TRBV6-2 or TRBV6-3 to TRBJ1-5; 8 bases are shared with TRBD1. Unmatched junction bases numbered 5, after V lost 4 bases and J lost 3 bases. The CDR3 length is 15 residues. Germline V CDR1 and CDR2: MNHEY, SVGEGT. The CDR3 coding sequence is TGTGCCAGCAGTTCCGCGACAGGGGTCAATCAGCCCCAGCATTTT. Its translation is CASSSATGVNQPQHF.

On this clone: This CDR3 fails to terminate in the conserved phenylalanine or tryptophan, so it likely reflects a read error. It is unclear where the CDR3 begins or ends on the DNA, so no DNA is shown, and the CDR3 is as TCRdb lists it. CDR3 residues: CASSLGQGRSTI. The rearrangement joins TRBV11-2 to TRBJ1-2; the table names TRBD1, a call not compared with the DNA. Germline loops: CDR1 SGHAT, CDR2 FQNNGV. The CDR3 is 12 amino acids in total, end residues counted.

The rearrangement uses TRBV11-2 and TRBJ1-1; perhaps TRBD1 as D (6 bases). The germline CDR1 and CDR2 sequences are SGHAT and FQNNGV. CDR3 size: 14 residues. V was clipped by 5 bases and J by 5 bases, with 15 bases between them. The CDR3: CASSIGQRGTEAFF. Here the CDR3 DNA reads TGTGCCAGCAGCATAGGACAGAGGGGGACTGAAGCTTTCTTT.

The chain has TRBV15 and TRBJ1-4; no clear D. Deletions cut 5 bases from V and 3 bases from J, with 16 bases between. The CDR3 consists of 16 residues. Looked up from germline, CDR1 is LNHNV and CDR2 is YYDKDF (reference sequence). DNA of the CDR3: TGTGCCACCAGCCCTTCCCCCGACGGATCTAATGAAAAACTGTTTTTT. Amino acid sequence: CATSPSPDGSNEKLFF. Full variable domain (remainder filled in from reference TRBV15 and TRBJ1-4): DAMVIQNPRYQVTQFGKPVTLSCSQTLNHNVMYWYQQKSSQAPKLLFHYYDKDFNNEADTPDNFQSRRPNTSFCFLDIRSPGLGDTAMYLCATSPSPDGSNEKLFFGSGTQLSVL.

The chain links TRBV5-4 to TRBJ2-7; 7 nucleotides align to TRBD2. V shed 0 bases and J 2 bases; nucleotides not matched to a gene: 5. The germline V gene has CDR1 SGHNT and CDR2 YYREEE (reference sequence). The CDR3 has 15 residues. DNA of the CDR3: TGTGCCAGCAGCTTGGCCGCGGGAGTGACCTACGAGCAGTACTTC. This translates into CASSLAAGVTYEQYF.

This rearrangement joins TRBV7-9 to TRBJ1-1; D may be TRBD1 (5 bases). The CDR3 consists of 16 residues. Trimming removed 3 bases from V and 4 bases from J, with 18 bases in between. The V gene's germline CDR1 is SEHNR and CDR2 FQNEAQ (reference sequence). The chain's CDR3 is CASSFEALPGGTEAFF. Here the CDR3 DNA reads TGTGCCAGCAGCTTCGAGGCCCTCCCTGGGGGCACTGAAGCTTTCTTT.

The rearrangement joins TRBV6-2 or TRBV6-3 to TRBJ2-7; D remains unclear. Looked up from germline, CDR1 is MNHEY and CDR2 is SVGEGT. V gave up 5 bases and J gave up 7 bases, with 12 bases separating them. There are 12 residues in the CDR3. CDR3 in amino acids: CASSLPPREQYF. The CDR3 nucleotides read TGTGCCAGCAGTCTCCCCCCCAGGGAGCAGTACTTC.

The chain has TRBV6-6 and TRBJ2-5; D is uncertain. From germline, CDR1 is MNHNY and CDR2 SVGAGI (reference sequence). The CDR3 covers 12 residues. Between the trimmed V and J ends, which lost 2 bases and 1 base, there was a span of 2 bases. The CDR3 nucleotides are TGTGCCAGCAGTTACGGCCAAGAGACCCAGTACTTC. Residues: CASSYGQETQYF.

The rearrangement links TRBV30 to TRBJ1-5; a weak D match, TRBD1 (6 bases). With 3 bases removed from V and 4 bases from J, the gap between germline ends came to 13 bases. The CDR3 is 14 residues long. Germline V gene data show CDR1 as GTSNPN and CDR2 as SVGIG (reference sequence). The CDR3: CAWSPLGGNQPQHF. DNA of the CDR3: TGTGCCTGGAGCCCCCTAGGGGGTAATCAGCCCCAGCATTTT.

The V and J genes are TRBV13 and TRBJ1-1; no clear D gene. V was pared by 3 bases and J by 2 bases, with 7 bases between. The CDR3 has 13 residues. Germline V CDR1 and CDR2: PRHDT, FYEKMQ (reference sequence). The CDR3: CASSFFGNTEAFF. The DNA for the CDR3 is TGTGCCAGCAGCTTCTTCGGAAACACTGAAGCTTTCTTT.

This chain links TRBV11-2 with TRBJ1-1; a possible D gene is TRBD1 (6 bases). The germline V and J ends were trimmed by 0 bases and 2 bases, with 16 bases remaining between them. The CDR3 is 17 amino acids. Germline V gives CDR1 SGHAT, CDR2 FQNNGV. CDR3: CASSLELSGAGNTEAFF. The CDR3 DNA is TGTGCCAGCAGCTTAGAACTGTCGGGGGCGGGAAACACTGAAGCTTTCTTT.

The CDR3 bases are TGTGCCAGCTCGGGGGACAGCCTGCAGCCCCAGCATTTT. It yields the protein CASSGDSLQPQHF. The rearrangement joins TRBV6-5 to TRBJ1-5; TRBD1 aligns across 7 bases. Germline V gene lookup returns CDR1 MNHEY and CDR2 SVGAGI. The CDR3 totals 13 residues. After removal of 8 bases from V and 7 bases from J, the junction contained 8 bases not matched to a gene.

This chain links TRBV15 with TRBJ1-2, with 8 bases that match TRBD1. The J segment lost 8 bases and the V segment lost 0 bases, leaving 11 bases of the junction unmatched. CDR1 and CDR2 (germline): LNHNV, YYDKDF (reference sequence). The CDR3 is made up of 16 amino acids. CDR3 DNA: TGTGCCACCAGCAGAGATTTCGTTGACAGGGGAGAAGGCTACACCTTC. It specifies CATSRDFVDRGEGYTF.